This T cell receptor beta chain is from a study of T cell responses to AZD1222 COVID-19 vaccine. The assay was immunoSEQ multiplex PCR, and TCRdb's table has in-frame clones only and misses some. The sample carries 150,000 to 160,000 clones, over 75% recorded once. V was clipped by 3 bases and J by 6 bases; unmatched bases: 5. The CDR3 length is 13 residues. CDR1 is SNHLY, CDR2 FYNNEI, per germline. The V call is TRBV2, the J call TRBJ2-7; the match to TRBD1 covers 7 bases. This clonotype was obtained from an adult in good health. Material: peripheral blood, obtained on day 0 of AZD1222 vaccination. Written as DNA, the CDR3 is TGTGCCAGCAGTGAGATTGACAGGGTCGAGCAGTACTTC. Protein product: CASSEIDRVEQYF.